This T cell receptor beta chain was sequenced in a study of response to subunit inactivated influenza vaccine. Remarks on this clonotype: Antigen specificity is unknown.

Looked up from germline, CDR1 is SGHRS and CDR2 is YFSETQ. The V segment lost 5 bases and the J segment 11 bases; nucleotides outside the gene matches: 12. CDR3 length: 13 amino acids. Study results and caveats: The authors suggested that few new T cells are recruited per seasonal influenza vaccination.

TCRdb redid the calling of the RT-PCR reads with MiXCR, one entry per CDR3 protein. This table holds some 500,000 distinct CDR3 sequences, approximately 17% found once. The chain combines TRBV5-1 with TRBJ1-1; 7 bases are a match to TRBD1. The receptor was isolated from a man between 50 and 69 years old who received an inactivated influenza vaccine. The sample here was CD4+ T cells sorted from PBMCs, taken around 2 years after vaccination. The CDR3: CASSLDREGKAFF. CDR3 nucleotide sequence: TGCGCCAGCAGTCTAGACAGGGAAGGAAAGGCTTTCTTT.